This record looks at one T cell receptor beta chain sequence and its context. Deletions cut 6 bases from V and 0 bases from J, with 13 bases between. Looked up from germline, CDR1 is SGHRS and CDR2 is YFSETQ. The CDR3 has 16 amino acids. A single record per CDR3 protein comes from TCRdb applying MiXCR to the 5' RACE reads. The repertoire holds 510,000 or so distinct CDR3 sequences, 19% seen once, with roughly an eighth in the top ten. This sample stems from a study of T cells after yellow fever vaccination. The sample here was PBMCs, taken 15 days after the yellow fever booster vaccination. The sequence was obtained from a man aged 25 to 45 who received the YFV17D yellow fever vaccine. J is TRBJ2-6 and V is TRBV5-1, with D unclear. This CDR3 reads CASTQDRSSGANVLTF. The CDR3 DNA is TGCGCCAGCACCCAAGACCGAAGCTCTGGGGCCAACGTCCTGACTTTC.